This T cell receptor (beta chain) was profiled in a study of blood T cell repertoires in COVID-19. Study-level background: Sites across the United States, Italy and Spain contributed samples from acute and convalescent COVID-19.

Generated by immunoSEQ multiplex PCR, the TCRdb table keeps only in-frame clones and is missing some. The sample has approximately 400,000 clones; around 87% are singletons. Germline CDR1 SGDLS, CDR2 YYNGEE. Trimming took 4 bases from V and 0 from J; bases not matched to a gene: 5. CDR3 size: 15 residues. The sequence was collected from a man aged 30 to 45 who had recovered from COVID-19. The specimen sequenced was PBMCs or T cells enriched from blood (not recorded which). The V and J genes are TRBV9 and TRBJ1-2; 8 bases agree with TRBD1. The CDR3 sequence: CASSPRTGTNYGYTF. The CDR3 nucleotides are TGTGCCAGCAGCCCGCGGACAGGGACTAACTATGGCTACACCTTC. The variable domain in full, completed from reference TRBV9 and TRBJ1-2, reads DSGVTQTPKHLITATGQRVTLRCSPRSGDLSVYWYQQSLDQGLQFLIQYYNGEERAKGNILERFSAQQFPDLHSELNLSSLELGDSALYFCASSPRTGTNYGYTFGSGTRLTVV.